This T cell receptor (beta chain) was captured in a study of shared clonotypes between healthy human individuals. The ends were cut back, 5 bases at V and 7 bases at J, with 18 bases in the middle. This CDR3 spans 14 amino acids. Looked up from germline, CDR1 is PRHDT and CDR2 is FYEKMQ (reference sequence). Sequenced by immunoSEQ multiplex PCR; TCRdb stores in-frame clones only, minus some. Here the sample spans around 940,000 clones, over 60% being singletons. This clone was seen only a few times. V and J are TRBV13 and TRBJ2-7, with a possible D match to TRBD2 (6 bases). The TCR originated in a man between 18 and 35 years old in good health. The sample was memory CD4+ T cells sorted from blood. As to subset: CD45RA-negative fraction. The CDR3 sequence is CASSGPWTGGEQYF. The CDR3 DNA sequence: TGTGCCAGCAGCGGACCTTGGACCGGGGGTGAGCAGTACTTC.